The table lists the clone carrying this T cell receptor (beta chain) with a few counts. Its antigen remains unknown. The sample belongs to a study of T cell responses to AZD1222 COVID-19 vaccine. The study's findings and limits: Vaccine-associated CD4 TCRs spanned spike, dominant at 160-218 and 743-854. Spike-specific TCR depth and breadth grew after two AZD1222 doses. Nearly half of spike-specific TCRs reportedly target variant regions that are unmutated in the B.1.351 and B.1.1.7 variants.

Assay used: immunoSEQ multiplex PCR; TCRdb lists only in-frame clones, some missing. The sample records around 130,000 clones, roughly nine tenths being singletons. CDR1 is WNHNN, CDR2 SYGVQD, per germline (reference sequence). The CDR3 runs 15 residues. Trimming removed 6 bases from V and 10 bases from J; junction bases left unmatched: 8. V is TRBV10-1 and J is TRBJ2-1; 14 bases line up with TRBD2. This receptor was taken from an adult who received the AZD1222 COVID-19 vaccine. This material consisted of peripheral blood, taken 28 days after the second AZD1222 dose. The CDR3 here is CASSQGLAGGREQFF. For the CDR3, the DNA is TGCGCCAGCAGCCAAGGACTAGCGGGAGGAAGGGAGCAGTTCTTC.